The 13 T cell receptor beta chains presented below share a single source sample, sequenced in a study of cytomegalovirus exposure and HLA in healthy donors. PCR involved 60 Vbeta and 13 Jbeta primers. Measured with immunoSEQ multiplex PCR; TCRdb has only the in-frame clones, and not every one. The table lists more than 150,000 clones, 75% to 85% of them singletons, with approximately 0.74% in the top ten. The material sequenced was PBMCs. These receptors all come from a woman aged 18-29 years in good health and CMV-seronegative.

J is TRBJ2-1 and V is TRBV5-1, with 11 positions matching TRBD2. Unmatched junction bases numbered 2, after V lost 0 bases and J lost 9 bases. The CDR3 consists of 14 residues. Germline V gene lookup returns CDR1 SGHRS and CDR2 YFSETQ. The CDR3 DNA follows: TGCGCCAGCAGCTTGGGACTAGCGGGAACTGAGCAGTTCTTC. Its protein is CASSLGLAGTEQFF.

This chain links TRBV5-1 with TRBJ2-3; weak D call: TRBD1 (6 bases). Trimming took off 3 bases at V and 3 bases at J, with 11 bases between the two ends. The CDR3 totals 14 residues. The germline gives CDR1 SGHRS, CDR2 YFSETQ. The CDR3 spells CASSSGQLTDTQYF. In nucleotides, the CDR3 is TGCGCCAGCAGCTCGGGACAACTGACAGATACGCAGTATTTT.

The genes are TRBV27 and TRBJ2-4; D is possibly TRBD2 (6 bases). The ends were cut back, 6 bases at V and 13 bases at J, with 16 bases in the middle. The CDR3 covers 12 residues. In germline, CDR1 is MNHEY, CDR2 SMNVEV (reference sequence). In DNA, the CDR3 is TGTGCCAGCAGCTCGGGACTCCCTGACCAGTACTTC. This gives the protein CASSSGLPDQYF.

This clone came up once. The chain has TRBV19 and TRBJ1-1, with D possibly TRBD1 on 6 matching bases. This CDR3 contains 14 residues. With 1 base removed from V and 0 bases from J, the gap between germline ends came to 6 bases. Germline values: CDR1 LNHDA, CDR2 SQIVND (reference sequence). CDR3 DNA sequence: TGTGCCAGTAGTATAGGGACAGTGAACACTGAAGCTTTCTTT. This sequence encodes CASSIGTVNTEAFF.

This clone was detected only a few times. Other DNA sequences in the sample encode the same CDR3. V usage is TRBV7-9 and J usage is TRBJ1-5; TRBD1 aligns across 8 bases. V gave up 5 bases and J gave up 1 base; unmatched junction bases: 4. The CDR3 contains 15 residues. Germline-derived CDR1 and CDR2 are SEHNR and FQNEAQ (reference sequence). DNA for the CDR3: TGTGCCAGCAGCGGGCAGGGGGCCAGCAATCAGCCCCAGCATTTT. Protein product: CASSGQGASNQPQHF.

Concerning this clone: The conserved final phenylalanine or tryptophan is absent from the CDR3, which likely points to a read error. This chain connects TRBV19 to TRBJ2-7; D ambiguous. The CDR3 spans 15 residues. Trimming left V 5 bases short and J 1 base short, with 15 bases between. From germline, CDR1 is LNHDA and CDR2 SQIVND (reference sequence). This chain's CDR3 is CASSPSGPLSYEQYL. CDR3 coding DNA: TGTGCCAGTAGTCCCTCAGGCCCTCTTTCCTACGAGCAGTACCTC.

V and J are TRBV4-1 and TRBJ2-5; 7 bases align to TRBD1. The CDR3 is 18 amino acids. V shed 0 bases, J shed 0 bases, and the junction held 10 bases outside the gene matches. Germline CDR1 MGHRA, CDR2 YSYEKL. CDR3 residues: CASSQEEVGTDHQETQYF. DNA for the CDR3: TGCGCCAGCAGCCAAGAGGAGGTCGGGACAGACCACCAAGAGACCCAGTACTTC.

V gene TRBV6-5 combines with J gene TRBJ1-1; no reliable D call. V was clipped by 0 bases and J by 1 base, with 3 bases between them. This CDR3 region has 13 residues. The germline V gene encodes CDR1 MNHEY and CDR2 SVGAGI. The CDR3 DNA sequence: TGTGCCAGCAGTTACTCCAGGAACACTGAAGCTTTCTTT. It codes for CASSYSRNTEAFF.

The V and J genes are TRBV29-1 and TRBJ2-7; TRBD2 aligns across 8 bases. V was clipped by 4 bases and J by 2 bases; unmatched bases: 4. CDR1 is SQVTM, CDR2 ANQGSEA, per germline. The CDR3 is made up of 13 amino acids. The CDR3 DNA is TGCAGCGTTGCTTTTAGCGGGGCCTACGAGCAGTACTTC. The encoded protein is CSVAFSGAYEQYF.

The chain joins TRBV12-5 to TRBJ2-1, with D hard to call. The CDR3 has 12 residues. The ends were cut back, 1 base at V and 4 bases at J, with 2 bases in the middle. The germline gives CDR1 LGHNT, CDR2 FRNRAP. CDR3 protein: CASGLAYNEQFF. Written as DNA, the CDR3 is TGTGCTAGTGGTTTGGCATACAATGAGCAGTTCTTC. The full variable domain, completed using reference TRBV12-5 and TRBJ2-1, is DARVTQTPRHKVTEMGQEVTMRCQPILGHNTVFWYRQTMMQGLELLAYFRNRAPLDDSGMPKDRFSAEMPDATLATLKIQPSEPRDSAVYFCASGLAYNEQFFGPGTRLTVL.

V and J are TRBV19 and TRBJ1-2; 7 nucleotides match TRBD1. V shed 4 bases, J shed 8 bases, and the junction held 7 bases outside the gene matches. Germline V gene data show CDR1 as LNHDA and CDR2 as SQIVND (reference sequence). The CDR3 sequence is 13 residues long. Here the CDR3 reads CASSTETGHGYTF. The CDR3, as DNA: TGTGCCAGTAGTACCGAGACAGGGCACGGCTACACCTTC.

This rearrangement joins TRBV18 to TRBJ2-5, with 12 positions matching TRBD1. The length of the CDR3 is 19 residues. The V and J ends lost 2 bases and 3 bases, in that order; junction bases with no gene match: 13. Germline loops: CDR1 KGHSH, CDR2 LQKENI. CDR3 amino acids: CASSPLGTGGPMTKETQYF. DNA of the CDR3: TGTGCCAGCTCACCATTAGGGACAGGGGGCCCTATGACTAAAGAGACCCAGTACTTC.

The CDR3 loop is CSGLTGGTEAFF. The CDR3 region has the DNA TGCAGCGGGTTGACAGGGGGAACTGAAGCTTTCTTT. V usage is TRBV29-1 and J usage is TRBJ1-1, with 9 positions matching TRBD1. The germline V gene encodes CDR1 SQVTM and CDR2 ANQGSEA. This CDR3 is 12 amino acids long. The ends lost 7 bases at V and 5 bases at J; junction bases unmatched: 5.